This entry describes one T cell receptor (beta chain). Its antigen is unidentified. This sample is part of a study of beta chain features in type 1 diabetes. Study-wide findings and caveats: When Type 1 diabetes patients were examined, their TCRB CDR3s proved moderately but significantly shorter in all four CD4+ subsets. Patients' naive, central memory and regulatory TCRB repertoires appeared more alike than those of healthy donors. VDJ junctions sequenced from type 1 diabetes patients showed fewer insertions and more deletions.

Sorting that relied on CD45RO/CCR7/CD25/CD127/CD95/CD27 yielded CD4+ naive, central memory, regulatory and stem cell-like memory cells. As every portion of the isolated RNA was reverse transcribed, the sequencing read expressed TCRB transcripts. The protocol was immunoSEQ multiplex PCR, while the TCRdb copy is restricted to in-frame clones and leaves out a portion. In the table there are 140,000 to 150,000 clones, roughly an eighth of which are singletons. V was trimmed by 2 bases and J by 6 bases, leaving 20 bases between them. CDR1 is SGHVS and CDR2 is FQNEAQ in the germline V gene. The CDR3 runs 16 residues.

The rearrangement uses TRBV7-8 and TRBJ2-7, with unresolved D. The receptor comes from a man between 18 and 35 years old with type 1 diabetes. What was sequenced was central memory CD4+ T cells from blood. The DNA of the CDR3 is TGTGCCAGCAGCTTAATGTCCGGGCAGGTAAAGGTCGAGCAGTACTTC. Translation gives CASSLMSGQVKVEQYF.